What follows are 20 T cell receptor beta chains derived from one specimen sequenced in a study of blood T cell repertoires in COVID-19 (TCRdb year 2020). Libraries came from the immunoSEQ multiplex PCR assay. The table was pulled from immuneACCESS by TCRdb, which kept in-frame rearrangements only. Such tables lose some clones; where checked, under half of the loss comes from unresolved V genes, and the rest has no known cause. In this sample the table shows about 480,000 clones, approximately 91% of which occur a single time. The biggest ten clones account for less than 9.5% of the sample. The sequenced sample consisted of peripheral blood. Receptor source: a woman aged 45-65 years with COVID-19, enrolled during active disease.

The chain is built from TRBV12-5 and TRBJ2-2; 8 bases match TRBD1. Germline V gene sequence: CDR1 LGHNT, CDR2 FRNRAP. V dropped 6 bases and J dropped 5; count of bases not matched to a gene: 8. The CDR3 covers 15 residues. The CDR3 reads CASGYDRGATGELFF. Written as DNA, the CDR3 is TGTGCTAGTGGCTATGACAGGGGAGCGACCGGGGAGCTGTTTTTT.

This clone was seen just once. The J gene is TRBJ1-6, the V gene TRBV2, with 10 nucleotides matching TRBD1. CDR1 and CDR2 from the germline V gene are SNHLY and FYNNEI. CDR3 length equals 13 residues. The V and J ends lost 10 bases and 10 bases, in that order; junction bases with no gene match: 7. The CDR3 nucleotides are TGTGCCATCGGACAGGGGGTTTGGTCACCCCTCCACTTT. Residues: CAIGQGVWSPLHF.

The chain uses TRBV28 and TRBJ2-3; TRBD2 matches at 16 bases. V was clipped by 4 bases and J by 4 bases; unmatched bases: 11. In germline, CDR1 is MDHEN, CDR2 SYDVKM. This CDR3 spans 19 amino acids. As DNA, the CDR3 is TGTGCCAGCAGTTCCCCGGGACTAGCGGGGGGGCAGAGGGCAGATACGCAGTATTTT. Amino acid sequence: CASSSPGLAGGQRADTQYF.

The chain recombines TRBV6-1 with TRBJ2-6; D is possibly TRBD1 (6 bases). CDR3 length: 17 amino acids. Germline assignment: CDR1 MNHNS and CDR2 SASEGT. V was cut by 4 bases and J by 4 bases, with 17 bases left in between. The CDR3 region is CASSVGPVGTGANVLTF. DNA for the CDR3: TGTGCCAGCAGTGTCGGTCCCGTGGGGACAGGGGCCAACGTCCTGACTTTC.

The rearrangement joins TRBV30 to TRBJ1-3, with D possibly being TRBD1 (5 bases). This CDR3 is built from 16 residues. With 0 bases removed from V and 3 bases from J, the gap between germline ends came to 15 bases. Looked up from germline, CDR1 is GTSNPN and CDR2 is SVGIG (reference sequence). The CDR3 nucleotides read TGTGCCTGGAGTGTTTCGCTTTGGGGCGGTGGAAACACCATATATTTT. Protein sequence: CAWSVSLWGGGNTIYF.

The gene calls are TRBV27 and TRBJ2-3; D uncertain. The CDR3 is 16 amino acids. With 3 bases removed from V and 3 bases from J, the gap between germline ends came to 16 bases. The germline V gene encodes CDR1 MNHEY and CDR2 SMNVEV (reference sequence). The CDR3 DNA follows: TGTGCCAGCAGTTTGAGTGGAGAGAAATGGACAGATACGCAGTATTTT. As protein: CASSLSGEKWTDTQYF.

As regards this clone: Other DNA sequences within the sample encode an identical CDR3. Written as DNA, the CDR3 is TGTGCCTGGAGTGTAAGAGGGTCCTCTGGAAACACCATATATTTT. It is translated as CAWSVRGSSGNTIYF. V is TRBV30 and J is TRBJ1-3, with D uncertain. Trimming pared 0 bases from V and 0 bases from J, leaving 9 bases between. The CDR3 has 15 residues. Germline assignment: CDR1 GTSNPN and CDR2 SVGIG (reference sequence).

The V and J genes are TRBV7-6 and TRBJ2-1; TRBD2 matches 9 bases. The ends lost 1 base at V and 5 bases at J; junction bases unmatched: 6. The CDR3 is made up of 16 amino acids. Germline V gene data show CDR1 as SGHVS and CDR2 as FNYEAQ. The CDR3: CASSLGPSGGHNEQFF. Written as DNA, the CDR3 is TGTGCCAGCAGCTTAGGGCCCAGCGGGGGGCACAATGAGCAGTTCTTC.

The V gene is TRBV12-3 or TRBV12-4, the J gene TRBJ2-3; perhaps TRBD2 as D (5 bases). The CDR3 consists of 13 residues. Between the trimmed V and J ends, which lost 3 bases and 6 bases, there was a span of 10 bases. Here the CDR3 reads CASSLGVGDTQYF. CDR3 nucleotides: TGTGCCAGCAGTTTGGGAGTCGGGGATACGCAGTATTTT.

CDR3 DNA sequence: TGTGCCAGCAGCCGCGAAAGGCAGGGAAAACTGTTTTTT. Translation: CASSRERQGKLFF. The chain joins TRBV5-8 to TRBJ1-4; D possibly corresponds to TRBD1 (5 bases). The CDR3 loop spans 13 amino acids. V lost 4 bases, J lost 10 bases, and 14 bases lay in between. Per germline, CDR1 SGHTS and CDR2 YDEGEE.

The V gene is TRBV27, the J gene TRBJ1-2; TRBD1 matches at 12 bases. In germline, CDR1 is MNHEY, CDR2 SMNVEV (reference sequence). This CDR3 has 15 residues. Unmatched junction bases numbered 1, after V lost 3 bases and J lost 2 bases. CDR3 loop: CASSLGTGGNYGYTF. The DNA of the CDR3 is TGTGCCAGCAGTTTGGGGACAGGGGGCAACTATGGCTACACCTTC.

In nucleotides, the CDR3 is TGTGCCAGCAGGGATCAGGGGGCAATTGGAGAAAAACTGTTTTTT. Translated: CASRDQGAIGEKLFF. This rearrangement joins TRBV6-5 to TRBJ1-4, with TRBD1 identical over 8 bases. Germline V lookup: CDR1 MNHEY, CDR2 SVGAGI. V shed 6 bases and J 8 bases; nucleotides not matched to a gene: 11. There are 15 residues in the CDR3.

This clone has a handful of counts. The rearrangement uses TRBV5-4 and TRBJ1-2; 7 positions agree with TRBD1. Trimming took 4 bases from V and 8 from J; bases not matched to a gene: 11. Germline CDR1 and CDR2: SGHNT and YYREEE (reference sequence). This CDR3 spans 14 amino acids. The CDR3: CASSQEMTGLGYTF. CDR3 bases: TGTGCCAGCAGCCAGGAGATGACAGGGTTAGGCTACACCTTC.

This rearrangement joins TRBV7-8 to TRBJ1-2; no reliable D call. The CDR3 is 14 amino acids. Trimming left V 4 bases short and J 6 bases short, with 15 bases between. Germline V gives CDR1 SGHVS, CDR2 FQNEAQ. The CDR3 bases are TGTGCCAGCAGCTCTATTACGCTGCATAATGGCTACACCTTC. This translates into CASSSITLHNGYTF.

CDR3 DNA sequence: TGTGCCAGCGGGGGCGGGACAGCCTACAATGAGCAGTTCTTC. Translated: CASGGGTAYNEQFF. V usage is TRBV28 and J usage is TRBJ2-1; the D gene is possibly TRBD1 (7 bases). Germline V gives CDR1 MDHEN, CDR2 SYDVKM. V was cut by 8 bases and J by 2 bases, with 13 bases left in between. The length of the CDR3 is 14 residues.

This clone was seen a few times. The chain uses TRBV9 and TRBJ1-3; D unresolved. V was clipped by 0 bases and J by 0 bases, with 7 bases between them. CDR1 SGDLS and CDR2 YYNGEE come from the germline V gene. The CDR3 is made up of 15 amino acids. DNA for the CDR3: TGTGCCAGCAGCGTAGCAGGTCTCTCTGGAAACACCATATATTTT. Translated: CASSVAGLSGNTIYF.

The chain is built from TRBV6-5 and TRBJ2-1; the match to TRBD2 covers 9 bases. CDR1 MNHEY and CDR2 SVGAGI come from the germline V gene. V lost 1 base, J lost 5 bases, and 6 bases stayed unmatched. The CDR3 consists of 16 residues. The CDR3 nucleotides read TGTGCCAGCAGTTACTTGGGACTAGCCTTAGACAATGAGCAGTTCTTC. Encoded protein: CASSYLGLALDNEQFF.

The chain joins TRBV2 to TRBJ1-1; tentatively, D is TRBD1 (6 bases). This CDR3 has 13 amino acids. Per germline, CDR1 SNHLY and CDR2 FYNNEI. V was trimmed by 5 bases and J by 3 bases, leaving 10 bases between them. The CDR3 protein is CASSRDKYTEAFF. In nucleotides, the CDR3 is TGTGCCAGCAGTAGGGACAAATACACTGAAGCTTTCTTT.

The chain uses TRBV12-3 or TRBV12-4 and TRBJ2-1, with no clear D. The V end was cut by 1 base, the J end by 9 bases, with 10 bases between. This CDR3 comprises 13 residues. The CDR3 DNA reads as TGTGCCAGCAGTTTAGGTCCCTTAGCTGAGCAGTTCTTC. Residues: CASSLGPLAEQFF.

This clone was detected only once. The chain uses TRBV30 and TRBJ1-3; 9 bases agree with TRBD1. The CDR3 has 20 amino acids. From germline, CDR1 is GTSNPN and CDR2 SVGIG (reference sequence). Trimming took 4 bases from V and 0 from J; bases not matched to a gene: 19. This chain's CDR3 is CAWNPRTGATPTISGNTIYF. Here the CDR3 DNA reads TGTGCCTGGAATCCCCGGACAGGGGCGACCCCCACTATCTCTGGAAACACCATATATTTT.